This T cell receptor (beta chain) appears in the sequencing data of a study of monozygotic twins with inflammatory bowel disease. Whole-study findings and limits: Other individuals had fewer clonotypes in common with IBD patients than with healthy twins, especially with disease activity. No difference was seen in repertoire similarity between concordant and discordant twins, possibly from limited power.

Addition of UMIs with a 6-nucleotide sample barcode was achieved by template switching. TCRdb reprocessed the 5' RACE reads; each CDR3 protein has one entry and no DNA is given. Recorded for this sample: some 190,000 distinct CDR3 sequences. Concerning this clonotype: What it binds is not known.

The CDR3 loop spans 14 amino acids. Per germline, CDR1 SEHNR and CDR2 FQNEAQ (reference sequence). Each donor supplied about 2.4 ml of blood. The receptor comes from a human donor with ulcerative colitis or Crohn's disease, or a healthy co-twin of an affected twin (not recorded which). The sample taken for sequencing was blood. The rearrangement links TRBV7-9 to TRBJ1-5; the TCRdb call, TRBD1, lacks DNA for checking. The CDR3 spells CASSLEGRGQPQHF.